This T cell receptor (beta chain) appears in the sequencing data of a study of cytomegalovirus exposure and HLA in healthy donors. Study-level points and caveats: The authors later linked a missense DCLRE1C variant to TCR beta V- and J-gene trimming.

As to this clone: The target antigen is unknown.

The PCR was carried out with 60 Vbeta primers and 13 Jbeta primers. Libraries were prepared by immunoSEQ multiplex PCR; TCRdb keeps only in-frame clonotypes and omits some of them. The sample carries about 200,000 clones, 82% recorded once. Material for sequencing was PBMCs. The clonotype originates from a woman between 50 and 59 years old in good health and CMV-seropositive.

The CDR3 DNA sequence: TGTGCCAGCAGTGGACAGGACTCCTACGAGCAGTACTTC. It translates to CASSGQDSYEQYF. The rearrangement joins TRBV6-6 to TRBJ2-7, with TRBD1 identical over 7 bases. The CDR3 loop spans 13 amino acids. In germline, CDR1 is MNHNY, CDR2 SVGAGI (reference sequence). Losses at the gene ends were 5 bases for V and 0 bases for J; bases not matched to a gene: 1.